Below are 29 T cell receptor beta chains sequenced from a single sample in a study of cytomegalovirus exposure and HLA in healthy donors. Amplification used 60 Vbeta primers and 13 Jbeta primers. Sequenced by immunoSEQ multiplex PCR; TCRdb stores in-frame clones only, minus some. The table lists roughly 120,000 clones, roughly 62% of them singletons, with roughly 1.5% in the top ten. The source material was PBMCs. Receptors originate from a man aged 25 to 40 in good health and CMV-seropositive.

This clone was detected only once. V is TRBV15 and J is TRBJ2-3; 8 nucleotides agree with TRBD2. V was pared by 9 bases and J by 5 bases, with 7 bases of the junction left unmatched. The CDR3 length is 13 residues. The germline V gene has CDR1 LNHNV and CDR2 YYDKDF (reference sequence). CDR3 residues: CATRRAGEDTQYF. CDR3 sequence (DNA): TGTGCCACTCGAAGAGCGGGAGAAGATACGCAGTATTTT. Based on the CDR3 plus reference TRBV15 and TRBJ2-3, the full variable domain is DAMVIQNPRYQVTQFGKPVTLSCSQTLNHNVMYWYQQKSSQAPKLLFHYYDKDFNNEADTPDNFQSRRPNTSFCFLDIRSPGLGDTAMYLCATRRAGEDTQYFGPGTRLTVL.

The rearrangement links TRBV6-5 to TRBJ1-3, with D perhaps TRBD1 (5 bases). Deletions cut 6 bases from V and 0 bases from J, with 12 bases between. Germline V lookup: CDR1 MNHEY, CDR2 SVGAGI. The CDR3 runs 15 residues. The CDR3 loop is CASRSLGLSGNTIYF. CDR3 sequence (DNA): TGTGCCAGCAGAAGCCTGGGGCTCTCTGGAAACACCATATATTTT.

The chain couples TRBV7-9 to TRBJ1-4; D perhaps matches TRBD1 (5 bases). The germline CDR1 and CDR2 sequences are SEHNR and FQNEAQ (reference sequence). This CDR3 has 14 amino acids. Trimming cost V 4 bases and J 6 bases, with 12 bases left between them. CDR3 protein: CASSSRTGYEKLFF. CDR3 bases: TGTGCCAGCAGCTCTCGAACAGGTTATGAAAAACTGTTTTTT.

This chain joins TRBV20-1 and TRBJ2-2, with D unclear. The germline V gene encodes CDR1 DFQATT and CDR2 SNEGSKA (reference sequence). The CDR3 has 11 residues. V was cut by 5 bases and J by 7 bases, with 8 bases left in between. CDR3 nucleotides: TGCAGTGCTTTTTTCGTCGGGGAGCTGTTTTTT. Translating gives CSAFFVGELFF.

The CDR3 here is CASSFDRAGNTIYF. The CDR3 DNA is TGTGCCAGCAGTTTCGACAGGGCTGGAAACACCATATATTTT. The rearrangement uses TRBV28 and TRBJ1-3; 7 bases align to TRBD1. Germline assignment: CDR1 MDHEN and CDR2 SYDVKM. CDR3 size: 14 residues. The junction had 1 base not matched to a gene; V was cut back by 3 bases and J by 2 bases.

The chain combines TRBV28 with TRBJ2-5; D gene unclear. This CDR3 region has 11 residues. The germline V and J ends were trimmed by 8 bases and 4 bases, with 8 bases remaining between them. Germline-derived CDR1 and CDR2 are MDHEN and SYDVKM. CDR3 protein: CASAPRETQYF. In nucleotides, the CDR3 is TGTGCCAGCGCCCCGCGAGAGACCCAGTACTTC.

The chain couples TRBV19 to TRBJ2-4; D is perhaps TRBD1 (5 bases). CDR3 length: 14 residues. Germline-derived CDR1 and CDR2 are LNHDA and SQIVND (reference sequence). V was cut by 9 bases and J by 3 bases, with 15 bases left in between. As DNA, the CDR3 is TGTGCCAGCGCCAAGGGGCCAGGCAAAAACATTCAGTACTTC. Translated, it gives CASAKGPGKNIQYF.

On this clone: The same CDR3 also results from other DNA sequences found in this sample. The chain links TRBV7-2 to TRBJ1-2; 7 bases are a match to TRBD1. The germline CDR1 and CDR2 sequences are SGHTA and FQGNSA. The junction had 2 bases not matched to a gene; V was cut back by 5 bases and J by 2 bases. The CDR3 runs to 13 residues. The chain's CDR3 is CASSPDRNYGYTF. As DNA, the CDR3 is TGTGCCAGCAGCCCGGACAGGAACTATGGCTACACCTTC. The full variable domain, its missing parts supplied by reference TRBV7-2 and TRBJ1-2, is GAGVSQSPSNKVTEKGKDVELRCDPISGHTALYWYRQSLGQGLEFLIYFQGNSAPDKSGLPSDRFSAERTGGSVSTLTIQRTQQEDSAVYLCASSPDRNYGYTFGSGTRLTVV.

The chain carries TRBV6-1 and TRBJ1-2; 8 nucleotides match TRBD1. Germline CDR1 and CDR2: MNHNS and SASEGT. J was trimmed by 8 bases and V by 4 bases; bases with no gene match: 9. CDR3 length: 14 amino acids. This chain's CDR3 is CASSAAFRTGGYTF. CDR3 nucleotide sequence: TGTGCCAGCAGTGCCGCCTTCCGGACAGGGGGCTACACCTTC.

The chain links TRBV7-6 to TRBJ2-1, with D possibly matching TRBD1 (6 bases). Germline CDR1 is SGHVS and CDR2 is FNYEAQ. V was trimmed by 2 bases and J by 6 bases, leaving 17 bases between them. CDR3 length: 16 residues. Here the CDR3 DNA reads TGTGCCAGCAGCTTAAGCAAGGACGCAGGGGCCAATGAGCAGTTCTTC. It specifies CASSLSKDAGANEQFF.

The chain combines TRBV7-9 with TRBJ2-7; D unresolved. V lost 5 bases to trimming and J lost 0 bases, with 5 bases between them. The CDR3 is 12 amino acids. Germline lookup yields CDR1 SEHNR and CDR2 FQNEAQ (reference sequence). The DNA for the CDR3 is TGTGCCAGCAGCCTTAGCTCCTACGAGCAGTACTTC. It translates to CASSLSSYEQYF.

The CDR3, as DNA: TGTGCCATCAGCACGGTGACAGGGATCAGTTCCTACAATGAGCAGTTCTTC. Encoded protein: CAISTVTGISSYNEQFF. The chain is built from TRBV10-3 and TRBJ2-1; 7 nucleotides agree with TRBD1. Per the germline V gene, CDR1 is ENHRY and CDR2 is SYGVKD. Losses at the gene ends were 6 bases for V and 1 base for J; bases not matched to a gene: 12. CDR3 size: 17 residues.

The V and J genes are TRBV11-3 and TRBJ1-1; the D gene is possibly TRBD1 (6 bases). Trimming stripped 1 base from V and 7 bases from J, with 10 bases between. CDR1 SGHNT and CDR2 YENEEA come from the germline V gene. The CDR3 length is 13 residues. CDR3 in amino acids: CASSLGTVGEAFF. CDR3 DNA: TGTGCCAGCAGCTTAGGGACAGTTGGTGAAGCTTTCTTT.

The chain combines TRBV2 with TRBJ2-1; 10 nucleotides match TRBD2. The CDR3 contains 17 residues. Per germline, CDR1 SNHLY and CDR2 FYNNEI. Trimming took 5 bases from V and 5 from J; bases not matched to a gene: 12. The CDR3 spells CASSRDLAGVSDNEQFF. The CDR3 coding sequence is TGTGCCAGCAGTCGAGATCTAGCGGGAGTTAGTGACAATGAGCAGTTCTTC.

This chain joins TRBV7-2 and TRBJ2-1, with D perhaps matching TRBD1 (6 bases). V was trimmed by 5 bases and J by 2 bases, leaving 19 bases between them. The CDR3 is 17 residues long. CDR1 and CDR2 from the germline V gene are SGHTA and FQGNSA. This CDR3 reads CASSQSVGAEAYNEQFF. CDR3 DNA sequence: TGTGCCAGCAGCCAAAGCGTGGGGGCTGAAGCCTACAATGAGCAGTTCTTC.

The rearrangement uses TRBV15 and TRBJ1-1; D not resolved. The V gene's germline CDR1 is LNHNV and CDR2 YYDKDF (reference sequence). This CDR3 has 13 residues. Trimming removed 1 base from V and 7 bases from J, with 10 bases in between. CDR3 amino acids: CATSRARVGEAFF. The CDR3 DNA reads TGTGCCACCAGCAGAGCTCGGGTCGGTGAAGCTTTCTTT.

The CDR3 DNA follows: TGTGCCAGCAGCCTCGCGACCAGGGAGACCCAGTACTTC. It is translated as CASSLATRETQYF. The chain uses TRBV28 and TRBJ2-5; D is unresolved. Germline V gives CDR1 MDHEN, CDR2 SYDVKM. Trimming shortened V by 6 bases and J by 5 bases, and 13 bases separated the two germline ends. There are 13 residues in the CDR3.

This chain connects TRBV10-3 to TRBJ2-7, with TRBD2 matching over 10 bases. The CDR3 is made up of 17 amino acids. Trimming cost V 3 bases and J 6 bases; bases outside gene matches: 14. Germline values: CDR1 ENHRY, CDR2 SYGVKD. In DNA, the CDR3 is TGTGCCATCAGTGACACCTCCCCCGGGACTAGCGCCTTCGAGCAGTACTTC. It encodes CAISDTSPGTSAFEQYF.

As for this clone: The same CDR3 can be traced to other DNA sequences in this sample. The genes are TRBV28 and TRBJ2-1, with TRBD2 matching over 8 bases. The CDR3 sequence is 15 residues long. The germline CDR1 and CDR2 sequences are MDHEN and SYDVKM. Unmatched junction bases numbered 8, after V lost 4 bases and J lost 6 bases. This CDR3 is CASSSPGLVGNEQFF. The DNA for the CDR3 is TGTGCCAGCAGTTCACCGGGACTAGTCGGCAATGAGCAGTTCTTC.

The rearrangement links TRBV19 to TRBJ2-7; D is possibly TRBD2 (7 bases). Looked up from germline, CDR1 is LNHDA and CDR2 is SQIVND (reference sequence). V lost 3 bases to trimming and J lost 0 bases, with 15 bases between them. The CDR3 is made up of 16 amino acids. The CDR3 bases are TGTGCCAGTAGTATGCTCCGGGGGGCTGGCTCCTACGAGCAGTACTTC. Protein sequence: CASSMLRGAGSYEQYF.

In DNA form, the CDR3 reads TGCAGTGCCCCAGGGGATGGCTACACCTTC. Amino acid sequence: CSAPGDGYTF. The chain carries TRBV20-1 and TRBJ1-2, with a possible D match to TRBD1 (6 bases). The CDR3 length is 10 residues. The germline gives CDR1 DFQATT, CDR2 SNEGSKA (reference sequence). The V end was cut by 6 bases, the J end by 6 bases, with 8 bases between.

As to this clone: At one end the junction does not follow the germline gene, possibly because of a read error. In nucleotides, the CDR3 is TGTGCTAGCAGCCCCCTGACCGGGGAGCTGTTTTTT. This encodes CASSPLTGELFF. V usage is TRBV7-7 and J usage is TRBJ2-2; D gene unclear. The CDR3 spans 12 residues. Germline lookup yields CDR1 SSHAT and CDR2 FNYEAQ (reference sequence).

CDR3 nucleotides: TGTGCCAGTAGTCTAGTGTCGAGTGCCTACTACGAGCAGTACTTC. Protein product: CASSLVSSAYYEQYF. The V gene is TRBV19, the J gene TRBJ2-7; D unclear. The CDR3 is made up of 15 amino acids. CDR1 LNHDA and CDR2 SQIVND come from the germline V gene (reference sequence). V was shortened by 5 bases and J by 3 bases, with 17 bases between the two germline ends.

V gene TRBV4-3 combines with J gene TRBJ2-1; 8 bases are a match to TRBD2. The V gene's germline CDR1 is LGHNA and CDR2 YSLEER. The CDR3 spans 17 residues. The J segment lost 2 bases and the V segment lost 0 bases, leaving 6 bases of the junction unmatched. The CDR3 is CASSQEGPGGAYNEQFF. As DNA, the CDR3 is TGCGCCAGCAGCCAAGAAGGTCCCGGGGGGGCCTACAATGAGCAGTTCTTC.

This chain connects TRBV29-1 to TRBJ2-7; possible D gene TRBD1, 6 bases. V lost 5 bases to trimming and J lost 3 bases, with 14 bases between them. Germline V lookup: CDR1 SQVTM, CDR2 ANQGSEA. The CDR3 totals 13 residues. CDR3 in amino acids: CSVTNPDSYEQYF. In nucleotides, the CDR3 is TGCAGCGTTACCAATCCGGACAGCTACGAGCAGTACTTC.

The genes are TRBV6-1 and TRBJ2-7; 8 bases are shared with TRBD1. This CDR3 region has 15 residues. V lost 6 bases to trimming and J lost 0 bases; unmatched junction nucleotides: 7. Germline V gene data show CDR1 as MNHNS and CDR2 as SASEGT. The CDR3 here is CASRETTGGSYEQYF. In DNA form, the CDR3 reads TGTGCCAGCAGAGAGACAACAGGGGGCTCCTACGAGCAGTACTTC.

V usage is TRBV6-1 and J usage is TRBJ2-3; 9 bases are shared with TRBD2. CDR1 and CDR2 from the germline V gene are MNHNS and SASEGT. This CDR3 comprises 15 residues. Trimming removed 6 bases from V and 2 bases from J; junction bases left unmatched: 6. The CDR3 nucleotides read TGTGCCAGCAGGAGGACTAGCGATCCCACAGATACGCAGTATTTT. This encodes CASRRTSDPTDTQYF.

The CDR3 spells CASSLTGQGGEKLFF. CDR3 in DNA: TGCGCCAGCAGCTTGACGGGACAGGGAGGTGAAAAACTGTTTTTT. This chain links TRBV5-1 with TRBJ1-4, with 9 bases identical to TRBD1. The trim removed 1 base at V and 7 bases at J, leaving 5 bases unmatched. The CDR3 spans 15 residues. The germline V gene has CDR1 SGHRS and CDR2 YFSETQ.

In its sample, this clone was seen a few times. The V call is TRBV9, the J call TRBJ2-5; D perhaps matches TRBD1 (6 bases). Germline V CDR1 and CDR2: SGDLS, YYNGEE. The CDR3 loop spans 13 amino acids. V was shortened by 0 bases and J by 7 bases, with 10 bases between the two germline ends. The CDR3: CASSVEGEWTQYF. CDR3 sequence (DNA): TGTGCCAGCAGCGTAGAGGGGGAATGGACCCAGTACTTC.